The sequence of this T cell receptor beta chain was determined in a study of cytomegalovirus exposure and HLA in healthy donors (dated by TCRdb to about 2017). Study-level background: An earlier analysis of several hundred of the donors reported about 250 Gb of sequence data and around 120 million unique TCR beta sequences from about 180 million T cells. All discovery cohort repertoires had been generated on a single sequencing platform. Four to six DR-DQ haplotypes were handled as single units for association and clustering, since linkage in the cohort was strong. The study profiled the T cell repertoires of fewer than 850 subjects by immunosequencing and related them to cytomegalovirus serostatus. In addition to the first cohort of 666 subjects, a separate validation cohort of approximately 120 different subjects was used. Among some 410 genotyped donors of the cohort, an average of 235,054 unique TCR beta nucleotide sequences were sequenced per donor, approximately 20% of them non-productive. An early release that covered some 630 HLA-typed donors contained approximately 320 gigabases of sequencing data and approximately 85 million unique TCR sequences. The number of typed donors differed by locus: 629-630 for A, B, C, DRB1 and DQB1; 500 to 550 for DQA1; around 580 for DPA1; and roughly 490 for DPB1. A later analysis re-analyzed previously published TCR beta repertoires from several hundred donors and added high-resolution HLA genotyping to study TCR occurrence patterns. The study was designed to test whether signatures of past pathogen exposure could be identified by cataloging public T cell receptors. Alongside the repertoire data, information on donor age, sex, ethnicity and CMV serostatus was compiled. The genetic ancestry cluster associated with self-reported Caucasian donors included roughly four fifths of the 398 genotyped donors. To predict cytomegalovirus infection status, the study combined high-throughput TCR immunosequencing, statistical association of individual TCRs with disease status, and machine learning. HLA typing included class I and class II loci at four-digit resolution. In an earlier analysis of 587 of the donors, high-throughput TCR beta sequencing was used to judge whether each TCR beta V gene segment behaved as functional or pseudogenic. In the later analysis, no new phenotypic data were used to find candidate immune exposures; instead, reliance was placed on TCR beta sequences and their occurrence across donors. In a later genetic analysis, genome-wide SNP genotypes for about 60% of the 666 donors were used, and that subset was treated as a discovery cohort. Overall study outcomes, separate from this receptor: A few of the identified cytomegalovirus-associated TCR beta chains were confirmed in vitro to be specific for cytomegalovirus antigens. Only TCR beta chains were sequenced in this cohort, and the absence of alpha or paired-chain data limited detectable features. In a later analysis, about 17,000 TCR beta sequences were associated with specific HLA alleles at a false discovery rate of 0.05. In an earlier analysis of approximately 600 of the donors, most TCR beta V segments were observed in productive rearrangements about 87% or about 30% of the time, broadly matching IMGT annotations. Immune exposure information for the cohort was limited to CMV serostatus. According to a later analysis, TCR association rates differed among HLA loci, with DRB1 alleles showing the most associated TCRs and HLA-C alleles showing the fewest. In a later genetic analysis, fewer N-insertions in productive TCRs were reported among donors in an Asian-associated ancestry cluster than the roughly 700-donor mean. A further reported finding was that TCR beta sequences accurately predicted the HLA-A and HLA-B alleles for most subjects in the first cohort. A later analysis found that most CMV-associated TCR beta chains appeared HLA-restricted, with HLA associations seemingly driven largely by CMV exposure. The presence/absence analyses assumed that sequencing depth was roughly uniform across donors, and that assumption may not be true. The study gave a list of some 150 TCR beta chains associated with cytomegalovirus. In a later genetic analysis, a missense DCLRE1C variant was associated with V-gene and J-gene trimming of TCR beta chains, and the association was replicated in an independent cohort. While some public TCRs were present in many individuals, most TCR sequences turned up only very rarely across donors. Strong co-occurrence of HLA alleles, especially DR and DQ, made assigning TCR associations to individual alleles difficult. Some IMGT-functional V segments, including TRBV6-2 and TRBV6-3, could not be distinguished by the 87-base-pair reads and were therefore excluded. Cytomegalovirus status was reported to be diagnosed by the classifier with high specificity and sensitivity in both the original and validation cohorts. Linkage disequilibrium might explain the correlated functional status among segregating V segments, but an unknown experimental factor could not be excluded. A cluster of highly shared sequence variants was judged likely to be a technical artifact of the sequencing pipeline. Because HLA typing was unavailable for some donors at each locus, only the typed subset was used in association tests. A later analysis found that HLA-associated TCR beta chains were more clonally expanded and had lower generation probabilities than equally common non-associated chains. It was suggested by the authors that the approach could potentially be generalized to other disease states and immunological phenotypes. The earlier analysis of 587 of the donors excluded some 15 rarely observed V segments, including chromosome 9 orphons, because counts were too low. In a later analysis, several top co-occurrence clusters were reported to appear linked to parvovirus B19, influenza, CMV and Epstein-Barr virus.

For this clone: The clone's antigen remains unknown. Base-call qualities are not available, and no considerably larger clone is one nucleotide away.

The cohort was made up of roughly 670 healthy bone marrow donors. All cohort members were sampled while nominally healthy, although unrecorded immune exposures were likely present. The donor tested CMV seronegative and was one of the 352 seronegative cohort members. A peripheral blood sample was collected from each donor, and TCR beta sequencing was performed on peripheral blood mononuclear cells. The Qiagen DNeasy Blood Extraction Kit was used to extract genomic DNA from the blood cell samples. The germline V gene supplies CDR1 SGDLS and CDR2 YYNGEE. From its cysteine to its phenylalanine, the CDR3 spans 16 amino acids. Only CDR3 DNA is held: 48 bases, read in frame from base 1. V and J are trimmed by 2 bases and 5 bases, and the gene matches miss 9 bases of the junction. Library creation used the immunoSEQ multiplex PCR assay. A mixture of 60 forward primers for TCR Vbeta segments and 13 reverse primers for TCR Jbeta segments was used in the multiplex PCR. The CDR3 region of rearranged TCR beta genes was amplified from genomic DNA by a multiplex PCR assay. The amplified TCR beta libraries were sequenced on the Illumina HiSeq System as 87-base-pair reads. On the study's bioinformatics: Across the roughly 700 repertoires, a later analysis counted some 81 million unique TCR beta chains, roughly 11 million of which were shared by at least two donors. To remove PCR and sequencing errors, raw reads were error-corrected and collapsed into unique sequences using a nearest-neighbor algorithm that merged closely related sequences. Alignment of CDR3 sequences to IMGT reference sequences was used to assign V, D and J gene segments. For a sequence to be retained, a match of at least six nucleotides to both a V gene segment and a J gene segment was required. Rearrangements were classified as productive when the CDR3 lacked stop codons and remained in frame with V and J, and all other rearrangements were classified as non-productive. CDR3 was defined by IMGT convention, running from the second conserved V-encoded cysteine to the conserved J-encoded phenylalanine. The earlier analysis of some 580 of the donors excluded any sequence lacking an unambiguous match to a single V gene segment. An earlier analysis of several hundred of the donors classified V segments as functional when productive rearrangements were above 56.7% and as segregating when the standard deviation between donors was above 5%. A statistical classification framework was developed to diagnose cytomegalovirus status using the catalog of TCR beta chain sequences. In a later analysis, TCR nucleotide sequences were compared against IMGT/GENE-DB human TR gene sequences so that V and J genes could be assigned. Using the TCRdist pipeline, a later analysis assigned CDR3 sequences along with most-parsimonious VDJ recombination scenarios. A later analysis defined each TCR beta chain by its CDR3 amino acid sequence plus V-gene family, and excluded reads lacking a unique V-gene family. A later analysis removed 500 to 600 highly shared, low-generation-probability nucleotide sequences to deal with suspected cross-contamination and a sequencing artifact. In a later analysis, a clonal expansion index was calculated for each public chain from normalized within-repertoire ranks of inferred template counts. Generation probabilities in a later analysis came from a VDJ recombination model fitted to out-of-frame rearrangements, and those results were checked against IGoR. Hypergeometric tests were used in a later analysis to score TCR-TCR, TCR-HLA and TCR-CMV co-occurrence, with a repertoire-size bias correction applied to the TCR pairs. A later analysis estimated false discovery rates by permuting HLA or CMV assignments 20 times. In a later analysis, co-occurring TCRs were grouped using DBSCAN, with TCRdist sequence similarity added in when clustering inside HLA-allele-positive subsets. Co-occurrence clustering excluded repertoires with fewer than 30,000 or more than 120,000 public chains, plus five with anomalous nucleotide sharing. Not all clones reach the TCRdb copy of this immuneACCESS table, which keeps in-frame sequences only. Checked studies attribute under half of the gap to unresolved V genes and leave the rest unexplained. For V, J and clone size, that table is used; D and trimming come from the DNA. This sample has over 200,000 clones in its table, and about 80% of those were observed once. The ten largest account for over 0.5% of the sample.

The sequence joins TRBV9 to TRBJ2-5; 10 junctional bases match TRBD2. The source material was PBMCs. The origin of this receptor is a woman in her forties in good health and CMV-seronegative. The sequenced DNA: TGTGCCAGCAGCGTGGGAGTAGCGGGGGGTAGTGAGACCCAGTACTTC. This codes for CASSVGVAGGSETQYF.